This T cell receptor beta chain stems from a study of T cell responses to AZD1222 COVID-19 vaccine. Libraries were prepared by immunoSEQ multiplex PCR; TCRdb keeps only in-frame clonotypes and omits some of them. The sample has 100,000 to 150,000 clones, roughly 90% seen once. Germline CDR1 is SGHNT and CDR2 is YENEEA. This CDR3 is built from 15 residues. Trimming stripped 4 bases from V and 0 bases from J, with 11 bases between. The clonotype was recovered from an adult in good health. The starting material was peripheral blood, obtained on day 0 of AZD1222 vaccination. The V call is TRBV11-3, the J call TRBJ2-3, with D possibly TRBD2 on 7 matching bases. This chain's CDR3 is CASSWGGPSTDTQYF. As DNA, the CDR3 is TGTGCCAGCAGCTGGGGGGGGCCCAGCACAGATACGCAGTATTTT.